The next 27 T cell receptor beta chains were all read from a single sample in a study of T cells in Graves' hyperthyroidism and ophthalmopathy. The source material, RNA transcripts, was used to amplify TCR beta CDR3 regions. In the first-round RT-PCR of the TCR CDR3, the HTBI primer set was used. In TCRdb, the multiplex PCR reads were re-called with MiXCR into one record per CDR3 protein. The sample has 750,000 to 950,000 distinct CDR3 sequences, around 39% seen once. Sequencing was done on a sample of blood. The receptor source for this set is a man between 18 and 35 years old with Graves' hyperthyroidism.

The chain uses TRBV29-1 and TRBJ1-1; D remains unclear. V was cut by 7 bases and J by 0 bases, with 9 bases left in between. The germline gives CDR1 SQVTM, CDR2 ANQGSEA. The CDR3 loop spans 12 amino acids. CDR3 sequence (DNA): TGCAGCGCCCCGGCCATGAACACTGAAGCTTTCTTT. Its translation is CSAPAMNTEAFF.

In its sample, this clonotype was seen many times. The chain joins TRBV6-5 to TRBJ1-1, with D hard to call. V shed 4 bases and J shed 8 bases, with 11 bases lying between them. CDR1 is MNHEY, CDR2 SVGAGI, per germline. This CDR3 comprises 12 residues. The CDR3 reads CASSLSGREAFF. The DNA for the CDR3 is TGTGCCAGCAGTTTATCGGGAAGGGAAGCTTTCTTT.

This clonotype showed up many times. The rearrangement uses TRBV25-1 and TRBJ1-6; TRBD1 is a possible D gene (5 bases). V was shortened by 1 base and J by 0 bases, with 13 bases between the two germline ends. This CDR3 has 18 amino acids. The germline V gene encodes CDR1 MGHDK and CDR2 SYGVNS. The CDR3 protein is CASSESLTDSSYNSPLHF. The CDR3 bases are TGTGCCAGCAGTGAATCTTTGACAGACAGCTCCTATAATTCACCCCTCCACTTT.

This clonotype has a count of ten or more. An end of the junction differs from the germline gene, which may be a read error. V is TRBV7-7 and J is TRBJ2-7; possibly TRBD1 for D (5 bases). The germline CDR1 and CDR2 sequences are SSHAT and FNYEAQ (reference sequence). The CDR3 totals 14 residues. CDR3 DNA: TGTGCTAGCAGGGCCCGCTCGGAGCCCTACGAGCAGTACTTC. This encodes CASRARSEPYEQYF.

There are many counts of this clonotype. V is TRBV13 and J is TRBJ1-5; perhaps TRBD1 as D (5 bases). With 3 bases removed from V and 8 bases from J, the gap between germline ends came to 8 bases. The CDR3 totals 12 residues. From germline, CDR1 is PRHDT and CDR2 FYEKMQ (reference sequence). The CDR3 protein is CASSLWGEPQHF. The CDR3 DNA follows: TGTGCCAGCAGCTTGTGGGGGGAGCCCCAGCATTTT.

Of note for this clonotype: A read error may produce the germline difference seen at one junction end. This chain uses TRBV7-8 with TRBJ2-5; 11 bases are shared with TRBD2. CDR3 length equals 16 residues. Germline CDR1 reads SGHVS; CDR2 reads FQNEAQ. The CDR3 sequence: CSSSLAGGRPQETQYF. The DNA of the CDR3 is TGTTCCAGCAGCTTAGCGGGGGGGCGTCCCCAAGAGACCCAGTACTTC.

The chain links TRBV6-5 to TRBJ2-5; TRBD2 agrees at 8 bases. CDR3 size: 13 residues. CDR1 MNHEY and CDR2 SVGAGI come from the germline V gene. V trimming: 5 bases; J trimming: 6 bases; junction bases outside the gene matches: 5. Here the CDR3 DNA reads TGTGCCAGCAGTAATCGGGGGGGCAAGACCCAGTACTTC. The encoded protein is CASSNRGGKTQYF.

This clonotype has only a few counts. The chain combines TRBV4-3 with TRBJ2-7; tentatively, D is TRBD2 (5 bases). Germline CDR1 and CDR2: LGHNA and YSLEER. This CDR3 has 13 residues. V lost 2 bases, J lost 3 bases, and 8 bases lay in between. This chain's CDR3 is CASSQYSGYEQYF. CDR3 coding DNA: TGCGCCAGCAGCCAATACAGCGGCTACGAGCAGTACTTC.

This rearrangement joins TRBV12-3 or TRBV12-4 to TRBJ1-2, with D tentatively TRBD1 (5 bases). This CDR3 is built from 12 residues. Between the trimmed V and J ends, which lost 4 bases and 2 bases, there was a span of 5 bases. The CDR3 reads CASSYRNYGYTF. CDR3 coding DNA: TGTGCCAGCAGTTACAGGAACTATGGCTACACCTTC.

This clonotype was detected many times. V usage is TRBV24-1 and J usage is TRBJ2-2; 7 bases map to TRBD1. Germline values: CDR1 KGHDR, CDR2 SFDVKD. Unmatched junction bases numbered 14, after V lost 5 bases and J lost 0 bases. The CDR3 loop spans 19 amino acids. The DNA for the CDR3 is TGTGCCACCAGTGGGACGGACAGGACAGGATACGCGAACACCGGGGAGCTGTTTTTT. This sequence encodes CATSGTDRTGYANTGELFF.

This clonotype turned up a few times. The chain employs TRBV5-1 and TRBJ2-7; TRBD1 or TRBD2 may be the D gene (5 bases each). The germline V gene has CDR1 SGHRS and CDR2 YFSETQ. This CDR3 region has 15 residues. Trimming shortened V by 4 bases and J by 2 bases, and 16 bases separated the two germline ends. The CDR3 coding sequence is TGCGCCAGCAGCCCTGAGGGACGGATAACCTACGAGCAGTACTTC. Translating it yields CASSPEGRITYEQYF.

The genes are TRBV2 and TRBJ2-7; TRBD1 matches 7 bases. Germline-derived CDR1 and CDR2 are SNHLY and FYNNEI. The junction had 14 bases not matched to a gene; V was cut back by 5 bases and J by 4 bases. The CDR3 totals 16 residues. The DNA of the CDR3 is TGTGCCAGCAGTAGCTCTCTCAGAACAGGGGAATACGAGCAGTACTTC. It is translated as CASSSSLRTGEYEQYF.

This clonotype came up once. This sequence joins TRBV6-4 and TRBJ1-2; 7 nucleotides match TRBD1. V was clipped by 2 bases and J by 8 bases; unmatched bases: 5. Germline CDR1 is MRHNA and CDR2 is SNTAGT. CDR3 length equals 13 residues. CDR3 in amino acids: CASSDGEGAGYTF. For the CDR3, the DNA is TGTGCCAGCAGTGACGGGGAGGGGGCGGGCTACACCTTC.

This clonotype has only a few counts. The V call is TRBV7-2, the J call TRBJ2-5; 8 bases line up with TRBD2. Germline V lookup: CDR1 SGHTA, CDR2 FQGNSA. V lost 6 bases, J lost 1 base, and 7 bases stayed unmatched. The CDR3 sequence is 15 residues long. CDR3 loop: CASSNGGGSQETQYF. The CDR3 DNA sequence: TGTGCCAGCAGTAACGGGGGGGGCTCCCAAGAGACCCAGTACTTC.

Ten or more counts support this clonotype. The chain uses TRBV15 and TRBJ1-1, with a weak D call TRBD1 (5 bases). The CDR3 consists of 14 residues. Germline V lookup: CDR1 LNHNV, CDR2 YYDKDF (reference sequence). Between the trimmed V and J ends, which lost 5 bases and 6 bases, there was a span of 16 bases. CDR3 sequence: CATSPQGPRAEAFF. In DNA, the CDR3 is TGTGCCACCAGCCCTCAGGGCCCGAGGGCTGAAGCTTTCTTT.

This chain links TRBV19 with TRBJ1-4; D is possibly TRBD1 (6 bases). V lost 6 bases to trimming and J lost 1 base, with 12 bases between them. Germline CDR1 is LNHDA and CDR2 is SQIVND (reference sequence). There are 15 residues in the CDR3. The CDR3 here is CASRRIQGTNEKLFF. The CDR3 nucleotides are TGTGCCAGTAGGAGAATACAGGGAACTAATGAAAAACTGTTTTTT.

Only a few counts were recorded for this clonotype. The chain uses TRBV9 and TRBJ1-4; no clear D gene. The germline V and J ends were trimmed by 4 bases and 4 bases, with 11 bases remaining between them. The germline V gene has CDR1 SGDLS and CDR2 YYNGEE. This CDR3 comprises 14 residues. CDR3 DNA: TGTGCCAGCAGCTCCGCCAGGTATAATGAAAAACTGTTTTTT. This gives the protein CASSSARYNEKLFF.

The chain uses TRBV29-1 and TRBJ2-5; 7 nucleotides line up with TRBD2. TRBJ2-1 explains the end of the DNA better; the J call may be wrong. This CDR3 spans 12 amino acids. CDR1 SQVTM and CDR2 ANQGSEA come from the germline V gene. The CDR3 loop is CSARRGENEQFF. CDR3 coding DNA: TGCAGCGCTCGACGGGGGGAGAATGAGCAGTTCTTC.

This chain links TRBV25-1 with TRBJ2-5, with 7 bases matching TRBD2. V dropped 5 bases and J dropped 2; count of bases not matched to a gene: 14. Germline-derived CDR1 and CDR2 are MGHDK and SYGVNS. This CDR3 is 17 amino acids long. CDR3 nucleotide sequence: TGTGCCAGCAGTTTATCGATAAGGGACTATAATCAAGAGACCCAGTACTTC. It specifies CASSLSIRDYNQETQYF.

The chain employs TRBV6-5 and TRBJ1-6, with D unresolved. Trimming cost V 2 bases and J 8 bases, with 10 bases left between them. This CDR3 spans 14 amino acids. Germline CDR1 and CDR2: MNHEY and SVGAGI. CDR3 protein: CASSYAGGDSPLHF. The CDR3 region has the DNA TGTGCCAGCAGTTACGCAGGTGGGGATTCACCCCTCCACTTT.

The rearrangement links TRBV15 to TRBJ1-3, with D uncertain. This CDR3 has 16 residues. Deletions cut 0 bases from V and 3 bases from J, with 12 bases between. Germline V gene lookup returns CDR1 LNHNV and CDR2 YYDKDF (reference sequence). In DNA form, the CDR3 reads TGTGCCACCAGCAGAGACAGAGAGGACTATGGAAACACCATATATTTT. The encoded protein is CATSRDREDYGNTIYF.

This clonotype has a count of ten or more. This sequence joins TRBV7-6 and TRBJ1-6, with D tentatively TRBD1 (5 bases). The V end was cut by 5 bases, the J end by 8 bases, with 19 bases between. Germline lookup yields CDR1 SGHVS and CDR2 FNYEAQ. This CDR3 region has 16 residues. CDR3 sequence (DNA): TGTGCCAGCAGCCCTTTTGAGGCAGGGTCGGATTCACCCCTCCACTTT. It translates to CASSPFEAGSDSPLHF. Full variable domain (outside the CDR3, taken from reference TRBV7-6 and TRBJ1-6): GAGVSQSPRYKVTKRGQDVALRCDPISGHVSLYWYRQALGQGPEFLTYFNYEAQQDKSGLPNDRFSAERPEGSISTLTIQRTEQRDSAMYRCASSPFEAGSDSPLHFGNGTRLTVT.

The CDR3 sequence is CATSRVAGGGNQPQHF. CDR3 bases: TGTGCCACCAGCAGAGTAGCAGGGGGTGGCAATCAGCCCCAGCATTTT. The V and J genes are TRBV15 and TRBJ1-5, with 7 bases that match TRBD1. The CDR3 sequence is 16 residues long. Germline CDR1 and CDR2: LNHNV and YYDKDF (reference sequence). V trimming: 1 base; J trimming: 2 bases; junction bases outside the gene matches: 5.

The chain carries TRBV7-9 and TRBJ2-7, with D perhaps matching TRBD1 or TRBD2 (5 bases each). V was clipped by 1 base and J by 7 bases, with 11 bases between them. The CDR3 sequence is 13 residues long. Germline values: CDR1 SEHNR, CDR2 FQNEAQ (reference sequence). The CDR3, as DNA: TGTGCCAGCAGCTTAGGGGACCTCAATGAGCAGTACTTC. Protein: CASSLGDLNEQYF. The full variable domain, with the rest looked up from reference TRBV7-9 and TRBJ2-7, is DTGVSQNPRHKITKRGQNVTFRCDPISEHNRLYWYRQTLGQGPEFLTYFQNEAQLEKSRLLSDRFSAERPKGSFSTLEIQRTEQGDSAMYLCASSLGDLNEQYFGPGTRLTVT.

In its sample, this clonotype was seen many times. This chain connects TRBV19 to TRBJ1-5; no definite D call. This CDR3 has 15 residues. V lost 3 bases and J lost 2, with 11 bases in between. Germline CDR1 LNHDA, CDR2 SQIVND (reference sequence). The CDR3 sequence: CASSIIDEGNQPQHF. The CDR3 nucleotides are TGTGCCAGTAGTATTATAGATGAAGGCAATCAGCCCCAGCATTTT.

In this sample, this clonotype turned up a few times. V is TRBV6-5 and J is TRBJ2-5; tentative D call: TRBD1 (5 bases). V was clipped by 6 bases and J by 3 bases, with 11 bases between them. The CDR3 is 13 amino acids. Germline lookup yields CDR1 MNHEY and CDR2 SVGAGI. The CDR3 nucleotides read TGTGCCAGCAGGCCGACAGTAAAAGAGACCCAGTACTTC. Translated, it gives CASRPTVKETQYF.

This rearrangement joins TRBV25-1 to TRBJ2-7, with 7 positions matching TRBD2. Germline lookup yields CDR1 MGHDK and CDR2 SYGVNS. V dropped 6 bases and J dropped 4; count of bases not matched to a gene: 15. There are 16 residues in the CDR3. CDR3: CASRPNLRLAWYEQYF. In nucleotides, the CDR3 is TGTGCCAGCAGACCAAACCTCAGACTAGCTTGGTACGAGCAGTACTTC.